This is a list of T cell receptor beta chains from one sample in a study of T cells in Graves' hyperthyroidism and ophthalmopathy. TCRdb reprocessed the multiplex PCR reads with MiXCR, giving one entry per CDR3 protein. The data show about 640,000 distinct CDR3 sequences, around 21% seen once. The sequenced sample was blood. Receptors were obtained from a young man with Graves' ophthalmopathy. Both conserved end residues are part of each CDR3. D genes are given only for firm matches.

j_call	d_call	v_call	cdr3_aa
TRBJ1-1	NA	TRBV5-1	CASTNQTSMYLCASSLIGGTEAFF
TRBJ2-5	TRBD1	TRBV24-1	CATSDDRVPETQYF
TRBJ1-5	TRBD1	TRBV28	CASSLQMGDRKFFSNQPQHF
TRBJ1-3	NA	TRBV3-1	CASSQESSGNTIYF
TRBJ1-1	NA	TRBV6-1	CASTTPGVQAFF
TRBJ1-3	NA	TRBV24-1	CATSDSRVVGNTIYF
TRBJ1-1	TRBD1	TRBV5-8	CASSPRGPTGTEAFF
TRBJ2-3	NA	TRBV2	CASSPTHGPRADTQYF
TRBJ2-7	NA	TRBV28	CASSSLGTAIWGYEQYF
TRBJ2-6	TRBD2	TRBV28	CASTGGESSGANVLTF
TRBJ2-1	NA	TRBV27	CASSLYGVPHNEQFF
TRBJ2-4	NA	TRBV2	CASSEWGDIVRAKNIQYF
TRBJ2-1	TRBD2	TRBV20-1	CSASRAGRNEQFF
TRBJ2-1	NA	TRBV7-9	CASTLGSYNEQFF
TRBJ2-7	TRBD1	TRBV28	CASSLGIHRGLPYEQYF
TRBJ2-5	NA	TRBV6-6	CASSYSIVAAQETQYF
TRBJ2-7	NA	TRBV4-1	CASSQEIGYEQYF
TRBJ2-3	NA	TRBV29-1	CSVEDIVDYGGTDTQYF
TRBJ2-1	NA	TRBV27	CASSFLGQGGNEQFF
TRBJ2-5	TRBD2	TRBV7-7	CASSLAGVGETQYF
TRBJ2-3	TRBD1	TRBV24-1	CATSDPKRTGSTDTQYF
TRBJ2-1	TRBD1	TRBV5-6	CASSNRGLNGRPSSYNEQFF